The 14 T cell receptor beta chains below come from one sample, sequenced in a study of CD8 T cells in Susac syndrome. A quantity of about 0.5 to 1 ug RNA underwent reverse transcription using random hexamers. One entry per CDR3 protein, called by TCRdb with MiXCR from the immunoSEQ multiplex PCR reads. Found here are about 190,000 distinct CDR3 sequences, 85% to 95% of them singletons; the top ten hold approximately 0.16%. Sequencing input: CD8+ T cells from PBMCs. The receptors stem from a human donor with Susac syndrome.

This chain uses TRBV7-8 with TRBJ1-4; D possibly corresponds to TRBD1 (6 bases). Trimming removed 4 bases at V and 6 bases at J, with 33 bases between. This CDR3 has 21 residues. CDR1 is SGHVS and CDR2 is FQNEAQ in the germline V gene. The CDR3 nucleotides read TGTGCCAGCAGCTCCCAATTAAAATGGACAGACCAAATCGGGTCGGATGAAAAACTGTTTTTT. Amino acids: CASSSQLKWTDQIGSDEKLFF. The whole variable domain, filled in from reference TRBV7-8 and TRBJ1-4, reads GAGVSQSPRYKVAKRGQDVALRCDPISGHVSLFWYQQALGQGPEFLTYFQNEAQLDKSGLPSDRFFAERPEGSVSTLKIQRTQQEDSAVYLCASSSQLKWTDQIGSDEKLFFGSGTQLSVL.

The chain employs TRBV11-2 and TRBJ2-3; 8 bases are a match to TRBD2. The CDR3 covers 16 residues. The J segment lost 4 bases and the V segment lost 6 bases, leaving 12 bases of the junction unmatched. CDR1 is SGHAT and CDR2 is FQNNGV in the germline V gene. The CDR3: CASRHGLASMADTQYF. The CDR3 DNA reads TGTGCCAGCAGACACGGACTAGCCTCTATGGCAGATACGCAGTATTTT. Filled out from reference TRBV11-2 and TRBJ2-3, the complete variable domain reads EAGVAQSPRYKIIEKRQSVAFWCNPISGHATLYWYQQILGQGPKLLIQFQNNGVVDDSQLPKDRFSAERLKGVDSTLKIQPAKLEDSAVYLCASRHGLASMADTQYFGPGTRLTVL.

The genes are TRBV28 and TRBJ2-5; no clear D gene. Germline CDR1 and CDR2: MDHEN and SYDVKM. CDR3 length: 13 amino acids. The V end lost 3 bases, the J end lost 4 bases, and 9 bases lay between the germline ends. The CDR3 bases are TGTGCCAGCAGTTTGGCAGTAATAGAGACCCAGTACTTC. Protein sequence: CASSLAVIETQYF.

This sequence joins TRBV27 and TRBJ2-1; 8 positions agree with TRBD1. The ends lost 4 bases at V and 8 bases at J; junction bases unmatched: 7. The germline V gene encodes CDR1 MNHEY and CDR2 SMNVEV (reference sequence). The CDR3 extends over 14 amino acids. CDR3 sequence: CASSSGTGGYEQFF. In nucleotides, the CDR3 is TGTGCCAGCAGTTCAGGGACAGGAGGGTATGAGCAGTTCTTC.

For this clonotype: Relative to the germline gene, one junction end is altered; a read error may explain this. This chain connects TRBV18 to TRBJ2-5; 8 bases match TRBD2. This CDR3 is 14 amino acids long. Germline V gene lookup returns CDR1 KGHSH and CDR2 LQKENI. In DNA form, the CDR3 reads TGTGCCAGCTCCCCACTAGCGGAACTCGAGACCCAGTACTTC. Protein: CASSPLAELETQYF.

The J gene is TRBJ1-6, the V gene TRBV7-9; D remains ambiguous. Trimming removed 5 bases at V and 8 bases at J, with 13 bases between. The CDR3 length is 14 residues. From germline, CDR1 is SEHNR and CDR2 FQNEAQ (reference sequence). CDR3 residues: CASSVGTRDSPLHF. The CDR3 nucleotides are TGTGCCAGCAGCGTGGGAACGAGGGATTCACCCCTCCACTTT.

The chain recombines TRBV4-1 with TRBJ2-3; 9 bases are a match to TRBD2. V shed 0 bases and J 6 bases; nucleotides not matched to a gene: 4. Germline CDR1 and CDR2: MGHRA and YSYEKL. The length of the CDR3 is 15 residues. The CDR3 here is CASSQDGGGVDTQYF. The CDR3 bases are TGCGCCAGCAGCCAAGATGGCGGGGGGGTGGATACGCAGTATTTT.

The chain couples TRBV5-1 to TRBJ2-4, with D uncertain. This CDR3 comprises 16 residues. V was clipped by 4 bases and J by 0 bases, with 14 bases between them. Germline V gene data show CDR1 as SGHRS and CDR2 as YFSETQ. The CDR3 here is CASSPSPALAKNIQYF. CDR3 bases: TGCGCCAGCAGCCCGAGCCCCGCGTTAGCCAAAAACATTCAGTACTTC. Full variable domain (remainder filled in from reference TRBV5-1 and TRBJ2-4): KAGVTQTPRYLIKTRGQQVTLSCSPISGHRSVSWYQQTPGQGLQFLFEYFSETQRNKGNFPGRFSGRQFSNSRSEMNVSTLELGDSALYLCASSPSPALAKNIQYFGAGTRLSVL.

The chain joins TRBV30 to TRBJ1-2; no clear D gene. This CDR3 comprises 13 residues. The V gene lost 3 bases and the J gene lost 3 bases, with 11 bases spanning the gap. Per germline, CDR1 GTSNPN and CDR2 SVGIG (reference sequence). The CDR3 is CAWSAGSYYGYTF. The DNA for the CDR3 is TGTGCCTGGAGCGCCGGCAGCTACTATGGCTACACCTTC.

The chain recombines TRBV6-5 with TRBJ1-1, with D perhaps matching TRBD1 (5 bases). Germline assignment: CDR1 MNHEY and CDR2 SVGAGI. The CDR3 loop spans 13 amino acids. Trimming left V 8 bases short and J 2 bases short, with 12 bases between. CDR3 DNA: TGTGCCAGCTTCCTGGGGGTAAACACTGAAGCTTTCTTT. This translates into CASFLGVNTEAFF.

J is TRBJ1-1 and V is TRBV7-2; possibly TRBD1 for D (5 bases). The CDR3 runs to 15 residues. The V end lost 1 base, the J end lost 1 base, and 10 bases lay between the germline ends. Germline assignment: CDR1 SGHTA and CDR2 FQGNSA. CDR3 in amino acids: CASSLGLGGNTEAFF. The CDR3 coding sequence is TGTGCCAGCAGCTTAGGTTTGGGGGGGAACACTGAAGCTTTCTTT.

A few counts support this clonotype. V and J are TRBV20-1 and TRBJ1-2; no firm D call. The CDR3 is 10 residues long. V was trimmed by 0 bases and J by 8 bases, leaving 4 bases between them. Per the germline V gene, CDR1 is DFQATT and CDR2 is SNEGSKA (reference sequence). DNA for the CDR3: TGCAGTGCTAGAGATGCAGGCTACACCTTC. Its translation: CSARDAGYTF.

This rearrangement joins TRBV9 to TRBJ1-1; D unresolved. The CDR3 covers 13 residues. V was cut by 0 bases and J by 3 bases, with 6 bases left in between. CDR1 SGDLS and CDR2 YYNGEE come from the germline V gene. The CDR3: CASSVESHTEAFF. The CDR3 DNA sequence: TGTGCCAGCAGCGTAGAAAGCCACACTGAAGCTTTCTTT.

The chain is built from TRBV5-1 and TRBJ2-7; no reliable D call. Germline values: CDR1 SGHRS, CDR2 YFSETQ. The CDR3 is 13 residues long. Trimming left V 1 base short and J 0 bases short, with 5 bases between. In DNA, the CDR3 is TGCGCCAGCAGCTTGCTCAGCTCCTACGAGCAGTACTTC. It encodes CASSLLSSYEQYF.